This T cell receptor beta chain comes out of a study of neurological immune-mediated disorders. Each CDR3 protein gets one entry after TCRdb re-called the 5' RACE reads with MiXCR. The data contain about 70,000 distinct CDR3 sequences, more than 4.5% of them seen just once; the ten biggest clones take up roughly 6%. This clonotype was detected many times. PBMCs stored at -80 C, numbering 2 million, were the origin of the unsorted libraries. The length of the CDR3 is 13 residues. V shed 6 bases and J shed 1 base, with 7 bases lying between them. The germline gives CDR1 ENHRY, CDR2 SYGVKD. The sequence was collected from a human donor with multiple sclerosis. The donor label of this sample is uncertain. The J gene is TRBJ1-5, the V gene TRBV10-3; possibly TRBD1 for D (5 bases). Sequenced input: PBMCs. The CDR3 DNA reads as TGTGCCATCAGGGGGACCAGCAATCAGCCCCAGCATTTT. Protein product: CAIRGTSNQPQHF.